This T cell receptor beta chain was sequenced for a study of neurological immune-mediated disorders. The table lists this clonotype with many counts. V was clipped by 0 bases and J by 3 bases, with 10 bases between them. This CDR3 is 15 amino acids long. CDR1 SGHRS and CDR2 YFSETQ come from the germline V gene. TCRdb ran MiXCR on the 5' RACE reads and lists one entry per CDR3 protein. The sample consists of 80,000 to 95,000 distinct CDR3 sequences, 3.5% of them appearing once. This chain uses TRBV5-1 with TRBJ2-1; D is perhaps TRBD2 (5 bases). The source is a woman aged 45 to 65 with multiple sclerosis. Input material: PBMCs. This CDR3 is CASSLDGDVYNEQFF. CDR3 nucleotide sequence: TGCGCCAGCAGCTTGGACGGGGATGTCTACAATGAGCAGTTCTTC.